The sequence of this T cell receptor beta chain was determined in a study of cytomegalovirus exposure and HLA in healthy donors (dated 2017 in TCRdb). Some background on the complete study: An earlier analysis of approximately 640 of the donors reported 250 to 350 Gb of sequence data and approximately 110 million unique TCR beta sequences from roughly 180 million T cells. An early release covering some 640 HLA-typed donors comprised about 300 gigabases of sequencing data and 85 million to 100 million unique TCR sequences. The genetic ancestry cluster associated with self-reported Caucasian donors included over 80% of the roughly 390 genotyped donors. The study aimed to test whether cataloging public T cell receptors could reveal signatures of past pathogen exposure. Using immunosequencing, the study profiled T cell repertoires from around 670 subjects and related those repertoires to cytomegalovirus serostatus. A separate validation cohort of over 95 different subjects was used in addition to the roughly 620-subject first cohort. High-throughput TCR immunosequencing, statistical association of individual TCRs with disease status, and machine learning were combined to predict cytomegalovirus infection status. In a later analysis, previously published TCR beta repertoires from 550 to 750 donors were re-analyzed and high-resolution HLA genotyping was added so that TCR occurrence patterns could be studied. Rather than drawing on any new phenotypic data, the later analysis identified candidate immune exposures from TCR beta sequences and the way those sequences occurred across donors. An earlier analysis of around 580 of the donors used high-throughput TCR beta sequencing to judge whether each TCR beta V gene segment behaved as functional or pseudogenic. Donor age, sex, ethnicity and CMV serostatus were compiled together with the repertoire data. A later genetic analysis took genome-wide SNP genotypes for about 55% of the 666 donors and used that subset as a discovery cohort. All discovery cohort repertoires had been generated using a single sequencing platform. HLA typing included class I and class II loci at four-digit resolution. Typing coverage varied by locus: about 620-630 donors for A, B, C, DRB1 and DQB1; 522 for DQA1; over 600 for DPA1; around 490 for DPB1. Because of strong linkage in the cohort, 4 to 6 DR-DQ haplotypes were treated as single units for association and clustering. Among some 400 genotyped donors of the cohort, an average of around 240,000 unique TCR beta nucleotide sequences was sequenced per donor, of which about 19% were non-productive.

The library was produced with the immunoSEQ multiplex PCR assay. For the multiplex PCR, a mixture combining 60 forward primers for TCR Vbeta segments and 13 reverse primers for TCR Jbeta segments was used. Amplification of the CDR3 region of rearranged TCR beta genes was performed with a multiplex PCR assay on genomic DNA. The amplified TCR beta libraries were sequenced on the Illumina HiSeq System as 87-base-pair reads. The original pipeline was this. A later analysis counted some 80 million unique TCR beta chains across the 666 repertoires, and around 9.9 million of these chains were shared by at least two donors. A nearest-neighbor algorithm error-corrected the raw reads and collapsed the reads into unique sequences, merging closely related sequences to remove PCR and sequencing errors. Alignment of CDR3 sequences to IMGT reference sequences was used to assign V, D and J gene segments. Each retained sequence needed at least a six-nucleotide match to both a V gene segment and a J gene segment. A rearrangement was called productive if the CDR3 had no stop codons and remained in frame with V and J, and every other rearrangement was called non-productive. Following IMGT convention, CDR3 was defined as the stretch from the second conserved V-encoded cysteine up to the conserved J-encoded phenylalanine. Sequences without an unambiguous match to a single V gene segment were excluded from the earlier analysis of about 630 of the donors. An earlier analysis of 587 of the donors called V segments functional above 56.7% productive rearrangements and segregating when the between-donor standard deviation exceeded 5%. A statistical classification framework was built for diagnosing cytomegalovirus status from the catalog of TCR beta chain sequences. V and J gene assignment, in a later analysis, came from comparing TCR nucleotide sequences with IMGT/GENE-DB human TR gene sequences. A later analysis assigned CDR3 sequences and most-parsimonious VDJ recombination scenarios with the TCRdist pipeline. In a later analysis, every TCR beta chain was defined by the combination of its CDR3 amino acid sequence and its V-gene family, and reads without a unique V-gene family were dropped. As a way to deal with suspected cross-contamination and a sequencing artifact, a later analysis dropped approximately 590 nucleotide sequences that were highly shared and had low generation probability. A later analysis calculated a clonal expansion index for each public chain from normalized within-repertoire ranks of inferred template counts. Generation probabilities in a later analysis came from a VDJ recombination model fitted to out-of-frame rearrangements, and those results were checked against IGoR. In a later analysis, TCR-TCR, TCR-HLA and TCR-CMV co-occurrence was scored with hypergeometric tests, and a repertoire-size bias correction was applied to TCR pairs. False discovery rates were estimated in a later analysis by permuting HLA or CMV assignments 20 times. In a later analysis, co-occurring TCRs were grouped with DBSCAN, and TCRdist sequence similarity was added when clustering was performed within HLA-allele-positive subsets. Repertoires with fewer than 30,000 or more than 120,000 public chains, plus five repertoires with anomalous nucleotide sharing, were excluded from co-occurrence clustering. TCRdb provides this immuneACCESS table in a form limited to in-frame rearrangements. Some clones are lacking; in checked studies, under half of them reflect an unresolved V gene, and why the rest are absent is not known. V, J and clone size derive from that table, while D and trimming were established from the DNA sequence. Counted in this sample were 160,000 or so clones; around 80% of them appeared once. The top ten clones comprise roughly 2% of the sample.

The study at large found these results: For the cohort, immune exposure information was limited to CMV serostatus. Because HLA typing was missing for some donors at each locus, association tests included only the typed subset. According to the authors, the approach could potentially be generalized to other disease states and immunological phenotypes. An earlier analysis of approximately 530 of the donors showed that most TCR beta V segments appeared in productive rearrangements either about 87% or about 30% of the time, which broadly matched IMGT annotations. Cytomegalovirus status was reported to be diagnosed by the classifier with high specificity and sensitivity in both the original and validation cohorts. Some IMGT-functional V segments, including TRBV6-2 and TRBV6-3, could not be distinguished by the 87-base-pair reads and were therefore excluded. In a later analysis, HLA-associated TCR beta chains were found to be more clonally expanded and to have lower generation probabilities than equally common non-associated chains. An association between a missense DCLRE1C variant and V-gene and J-gene trimming of TCR beta chains was found in a later genetic analysis and replicated in an independent cohort. A further reported finding was that TCR beta sequences accurately predicted the HLA-A and HLA-B alleles for most subjects in the first cohort. A later genetic analysis reported fewer N-insertions in productive TCRs among donors in an Asian-associated ancestry cluster than the roughly 620-donor mean. In vitro tests confirmed that a few of the cytomegalovirus-associated TCR beta chains recognize cytomegalovirus antigens. Assigning TCR associations to individual alleles was difficult when HLA alleles, especially DR and DQ, strongly co-occurred. Most TCR sequences were observed very rarely across donors, whereas some public TCRs were present in many individuals. Sequencing depth was assumed to be roughly uniform across donors in the presence/absence analyses, though that assumption may not hold. A total of 150 to 200 TCR beta chains were listed by the study as associated with cytomegalovirus. According to a later analysis, TCR association rates differed among HLA loci, with DRB1 alleles showing the most associated TCRs and HLA-C alleles showing the fewest. According to a later analysis, parvovirus B19, influenza, CMV and Epstein-Barr virus appeared linked to several top co-occurrence clusters. A later analysis found that most CMV-associated TCR beta chains appeared HLA-restricted, with HLA associations seemingly driven largely by CMV exposure. Correlated functional status among segregating V segments might reflect linkage disequilibrium, but an unknown experimental factor could not be ruled out. The earlier analysis of 587 of the donors excluded approximately 15 rarely observed V segments, including chromosome 9 orphons, because counts were too low. A cluster of highly shared sequence variants was judged likely to be a technical artifact of the sequencing pipeline. In this cohort, only TCR beta chains were sequenced, and detectable features were limited by the absence of alpha or paired-chain data. In a later analysis, 15,000 to 20,000 TCR beta sequences were associated with specific HLA alleles at a false discovery rate of 0.05.

The cohort consisted of 600 to 700 healthy bone marrow donors. At the time of sampling, every cohort member was nominally healthy, though immune exposures that went unrecorded were likely present. The donor was CMV seronegative and was included in the group of approximately 350 seronegative cohort members. Each donor provided a peripheral blood sample, and peripheral blood mononuclear cells were used for TCR beta sequencing. The Qiagen DNeasy Blood Extraction Kit was used to extract genomic DNA from the blood cell samples. V and J are truncated by 3 bases and 4 bases respectively, leaving an intervening sequence of 23 bases. Reading the germline V gene (reference sequence) gives CDR1 GTSNPN and CDR2 SVGIG. Inclusive of the bounding cysteine and phenylalanine, the CDR3 is 17 residues long. Only the CDR3 DNA is retained, 51 bases long and in frame from the first base. On this clone: The antigen it recognizes is unknown. Base qualities are missing; no much larger clone stands one base away.

Sequenced: PBMCs. The receptor's source is a middle-aged man in good health and CMV-seronegative. This chain joins TRBV30 to TRBJ2-3; possibly the D gene is TRBD2, per 6 matching bases. CDR3 loop: CAWSPSRDLGAADTQYF. DNA sequence: TGTGCCTGGAGCCCATCCCGGGACTTAGGGGCTGCAGATACGCAGTATTTT. When the CDR3 is completed using the reference TRBV30 and TRBJ2-3 genes on either side, the full variable domain is SQTIHQWPATLVQPVGSPLSLECTVEGTSNPNLYWYRQAAGRGLQLLFYSVGIGQISSEVPQNLSASRPQDRQFILSSKKLLLSDSGFYLCAWSPSRDLGAADTQYFGPGTRLTVL.